This TCR beta chain came from a study of human T cells and chemical hapten exposure. Study information: A mostly female patient group had alopecia areata, totalis or universalis. Findings and limits, study-wide: The number of TCRs above 1 in 1000 frequency did not change after DPC sensitization. PT1 expanded TCR numbers tracked positively with patch test score.

Stated time point: patch test 2, 6 weeks after DPC sensitization. The treatment denotes: therapeutic diphenylcyclopropenone sensitization with weekly scalp DPC. The CDR3 totals 14 residues. Germline lookup yields CDR1 SEHNR and CDR2 FQNEAQ (reference sequence). The V gene end was trimmed by 1 base and the J gene end by 4 bases; junction bases not matched to a gene: 2. This clonotype appeared a few times. The target antigen is unknown. Separate cDNA molecules received unique molecular identifiers, which the library attached to them. In TCRdb, the RACE reads were re-called with MiXCR into one record per CDR3 protein. The data hold over 100,000 distinct CDR3 sequences, with less than 10% observed a single time.

Material: whole blood, obtained in connection with sensitization to the hapten diphenylcyclopropenone (DPC). This clonotype was obtained from a middle-aged woman with alopecia areata. Some clones in this sample may be carry-over from other donors' samples. The chain uses TRBV7-9 and TRBJ2-5; 8 bases map to TRBD2. For the CDR3, the DNA is TGTGCCAGCAGCTTAGTCAGCGGGGGAGAGACCCAGTACTTC. Protein: CASSLVSGGETQYF.